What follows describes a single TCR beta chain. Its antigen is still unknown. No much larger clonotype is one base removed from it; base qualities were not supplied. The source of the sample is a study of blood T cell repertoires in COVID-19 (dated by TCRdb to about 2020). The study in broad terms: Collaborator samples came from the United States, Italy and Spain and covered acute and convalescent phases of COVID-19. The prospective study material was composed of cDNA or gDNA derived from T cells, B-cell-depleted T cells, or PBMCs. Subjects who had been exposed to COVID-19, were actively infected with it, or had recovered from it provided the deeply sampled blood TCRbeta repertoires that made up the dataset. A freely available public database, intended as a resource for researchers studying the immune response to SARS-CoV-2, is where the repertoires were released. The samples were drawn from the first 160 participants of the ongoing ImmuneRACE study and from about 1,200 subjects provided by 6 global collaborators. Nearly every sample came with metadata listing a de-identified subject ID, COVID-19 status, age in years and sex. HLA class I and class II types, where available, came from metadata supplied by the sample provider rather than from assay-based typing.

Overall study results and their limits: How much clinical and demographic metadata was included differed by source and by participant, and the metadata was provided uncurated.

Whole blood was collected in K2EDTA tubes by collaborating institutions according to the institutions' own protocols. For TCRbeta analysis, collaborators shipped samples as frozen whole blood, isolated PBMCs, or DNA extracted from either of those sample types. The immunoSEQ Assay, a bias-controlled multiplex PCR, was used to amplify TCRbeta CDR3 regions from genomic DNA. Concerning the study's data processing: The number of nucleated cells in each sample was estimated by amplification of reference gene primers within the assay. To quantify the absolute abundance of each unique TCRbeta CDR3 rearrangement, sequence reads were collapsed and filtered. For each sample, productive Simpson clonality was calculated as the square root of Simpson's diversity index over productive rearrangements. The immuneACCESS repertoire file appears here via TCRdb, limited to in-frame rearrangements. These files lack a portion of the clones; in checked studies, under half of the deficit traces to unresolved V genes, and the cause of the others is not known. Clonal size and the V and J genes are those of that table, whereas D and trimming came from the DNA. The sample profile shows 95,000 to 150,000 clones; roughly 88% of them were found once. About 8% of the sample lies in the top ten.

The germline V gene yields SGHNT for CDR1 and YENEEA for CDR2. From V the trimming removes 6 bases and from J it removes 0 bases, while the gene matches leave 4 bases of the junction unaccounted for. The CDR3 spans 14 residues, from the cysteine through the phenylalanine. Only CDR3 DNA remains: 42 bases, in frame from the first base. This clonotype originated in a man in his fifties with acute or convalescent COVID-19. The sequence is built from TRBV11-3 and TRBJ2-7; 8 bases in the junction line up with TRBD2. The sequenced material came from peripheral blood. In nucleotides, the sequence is TGTGCCAGCAGAGCCGGGGGGGGCTCCTACGAGCAGTACTTC. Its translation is CASRAGGGSYEQYF.